A selection of T cell receptor beta chains follows, all from one sample in a study of T cell repertoires in cytomegalovirus infection. From the reads, TCRdb called clonotypes with MiXCR, one entry per CDR3 protein. The sample gives around 170,000 distinct CDR3 sequences, approximately 17% of which show up once; approximately 19% is in the top ten. Sequenced input: CD8+ T cells from PBMCs. The receptors stem from a human donor in good health (CMV status not recorded). Some clones in this sample may be carry-over from other donors' samples. Each CDR3 is given with its conserved first and last residue. The order of the fields is V gene, J gene, clone size, D gene, CDR3 DNA, CDR3 protein. D genes are given only for firm matches. Rows may omit the clone size; those that give it use once, few, many or a size class.

TRBV6-6	TRBJ2-7	few	TRBD2	TGTGCCAGCAGTCTACCAGTTTTAGCGGGAGGCTTGACCTACGAGCAGTACTTC	CASSLPVLAGGLTYEQYF
TRBV20-1	TRBJ2-7	.	.	TGCAGTGCTAGAGGGGTTGTCTCCTACGAGCAGTACTTC	CSARGVVSYEQYF
TRBV5-6	TRBJ1-6	.	TRBD1	TGTGCCAGCAGCCTCGGGACAGGGTATAATTCACCCCTCCACTTT	CASSLGTGYNSPLHF
TRBV7-2	TRBJ2-7	few	.	TGTGCCAGCAGCTTAGTTACGGGTGGGAACGAGCAGTACTTC	CASSLVTGGNEQYF
TRBV12-3/TRBV12-4	TRBJ2-1	few	.	TGTGCCAGCAGCCTGTACAGGGTCGGCAATGAGCAGTTCTTC	CASSLYRVGNEQFF
TRBV5-6	TRBJ2-1	.	.	TGTGCCAGCAGCTTGGCCCGGGGGTCCTACAATGAGCAGTTCTTC	CASSLARGSYNEQFF
TRBV12-3/TRBV12-4	TRBJ2-1	few	.	TGTGCCAGCAGTCCTACCCTCTGGGGCAATGAGCAGTTCTTC	CASSPTLWGNEQFF
TRBV7-6	TRBJ2-5	.	TRBD2	TGTGCCAGCAGCGGTAGTAGGGAGGGCCTCGAGACCCAGTACTTC	CASSGSREGLETQYF
TRBV19	TRBJ2-2	.	.	TGTGCCAGTAGTATTCGGACTGGGGACACCGGGGAGCTGTTTTTT	CASSIRTGDTGELFF
TRBV7-9	TRBJ2-7	many	.	TGTGCCAGCAGCTCCCTCGGTTTAGTTTCCCACGAGCAGTACTTC	CASSSLGLVSHEQYF
TRBV9	TRBJ2-1	.	.	TGTGCCAGCAGCAGAGGAGGATATGAGCAGTTCTTC	CASSRGGYEQFF